These T cell receptor beta chains were read from a single sample in a study of long-term antiretroviral therapy in people with HIV. Sequenced by immunoSEQ multiplex PCR; TCRdb stores in-frame clones only, minus some. This table has some 40,000 clones, roughly nine tenths appearing once. This material consisted of unsorted PBMCs, taken 1.2 years after starting antiretroviral therapy. The receptors originated from a woman aged 45-65 years with HIV. Each CDR3 is given with its conserved first and last residue. A D gene is named only where the DNA matches it firmly. Only some rows state a clone size, as once, few, many or a class for expanded clones.

d_call j_call v_call clone_size cdr3_nt cdr3_aa
. TRBJ2-3 TRBV29-1 . TGCAGCGTCCAGACAGAGGGGGATACGCAGTATTTT CSVQTEGDTQYF
. TRBJ1-4 TRBV30 . TGTGCCTGGAACCTCCAGGCTAGTGTTGAAAAACTGTTTTTT CAWNLQASVEKLFF
. TRBJ1-4 TRBV7-2 . TGTGCCAGCAGCTTCAGGTCAACTAATGAAAAACTGTTTTTT CASSFRSTNEKLFF
TRBD2 TRBJ2-3 TRBV11-3 . TGTGCCAGCAGCTTAAGGCCTAGCGGGGCTGATACGCAGTATTTT CASSLRPSGADTQYF
. TRBJ1-1 TRBV4-1 . TGCGCCAGCAGCCTTTCCTTCGCTCGGACAGCCGGGGACACTGAAGCTTTCTTT CASSLSFARTAGDTEAFF
. TRBJ2-4 TRBV21-1 . TGTGCCAGCAGCAAAAAAGGTGGAGGGAGGGTAACCAAAAACATTCAGTACTTC CASSKKGGGRVTKNIQYF
. TRBJ1-3 TRBV19 once TGTGCCAGCTCAGCGCAGCCGAGGTCGAACCTTCGAAACACCATATATTTT CASSAQPRSNLRNTIYF
TRBD1 TRBJ2-1 TRBV5-4 . TGTGCCAGCAGCCACGGACAGGGTCTCAATGAGCAGTTCTTC CASSHGQGLNEQFF
. TRBJ1-4 TRBV5-6 . TGTGCCAGCAGCTTGGATGGGGGACGTACAACTAATGAAAAACTGTTTTTT CASSLDGGRTTNEKLFF
. TRBJ2-7 TRBV5-4 once TGTGCCAGCAGCTTGGGGGGCCACTACGAGCAGTACTTC CASSLGGHYEQYF
TRBD2 TRBJ2-1 TRBV7-8 . TGTGCCAGCAGCTTAGCTCTCGATAGCGGGGGGCGGAAGCAGTTCTTC CASSLALDSGGRKQFF
TRBD1 TRBJ1-6 TRBV29-1 . TGCAGCGTTGAAGGGCTTGGGACAGGGAGTTCACCCCTCCACTTT CSVEGLGTGSSPLHF
TRBD1 TRBJ2-1 TRBV19 . TGTGCCAGTAGTCAGCGACAGGGCGACAATGAGCAGTTCTTC CASSQRQGDNEQFF
TRBD1 TRBJ1-1 TRBV5-1 . TGCGCCAGCAGCTTGGATGGGGACAGTTACACTGAAGCTTTCTTT CASSLDGDSYTEAFF